This record looks at one TCR beta chain sequence and its context. No antigen is known for it. This sample was included in a study of OX40 agonist ivuxolimab in advanced cancers. The data were produced by immunoSEQ multiplex PCR, yet TCRdb's version contains in-frame clones alone and is incomplete. The table has 75,000 to 95,000 clones, 89% seen once. Broader study findings: Some nonresponders likewise displayed low normalized T-cell clonal expansion.

Germline CDR1 MDHEN, CDR2 SYDVKM. The V end was cut by 6 bases, the J end by 2 bases, with 10 bases between. The CDR3 loop spans 13 amino acids. V usage is TRBV28 and J usage is TRBJ1-1; D not certain. The specimen comprised CD4+ or CD8+ T cells sorted from blood, sampled in a trial of the OX40 agonist ivuxolimab. The receptor was derived from an adult with an advanced solid tumor such as melanoma, head and neck, liver or kidney cancer. CDR3 DNA sequence: TGTGCCAGCAGCCCCCAAAAAAACACTGAAGCTTTCTTT. Encoded protein: CASSPQKNTEAFF. The variable domain in full, with the rest retrieved from reference TRBV28 and TRBJ1-1, is DVKVTQSSRYLVKRTGEKVFLECVQDMDHENMFWYRQDPGLGLRLIYFSYDVKMKEKGDIPEGYSVSREKKERFSLILESASTNQTSMYLCASSPQKNTEAFFGQGTRLTVV.